These T cell receptor beta chains were read from a single sample in a study of T cell repertoires in cytomegalovirus infection. TCRdb fed the reads into MiXCR, producing one record per CDR3 protein. The data contain 55,000 to 85,000 distinct CDR3 sequences, approximately 22% of them singletons. No cognate antigen is known for these TCRs. Source: CD8+ T cells from cultured PBMCs, taken from culture after CMV antigen stimulation. The receptor set was obtained from a human donor in good health (CMV status not recorded). Some clones in this sample may be carry-over from other donors' samples. The CDR3 runs from the conserved cysteine through the conserved F or W. Fields, in order: D gene, V gene, clone size, J gene, CDR3 DNA, CDR3 protein. A D gene is named only where the DNA matches it firmly. The size of a clone is reported for some rows only, either as once, few or many, or as a class for expanded clones.

>.|TRBV7-2|few|TRBJ1-2
TGTGCCAGCAGCCCGTCGGGTAATGGCTACACCTTC
CASSPSGNGYTF
>.|TRBV7-8|.|TRBJ1-6
TGTGCCAGCAGTCGCCGACATAATTCACCCCTCCACTTT
CASSRRHNSPLHF
>TRBD1|TRBV7-9|.|TRBJ2-2
TGTGCCAGCACCACGGACAGGGGGCTGACCGGGGAGCTGTTTTTT
CASTTDRGLTGELFF
>.|TRBV7-6|.|TRBJ1-3
TGTGCCAGCAGGAACCCGGGGACGGAGGCTGGAAACACCATATATTTT
CASRNPGTEAGNTIYF
>.|TRBV6-5|.|TRBJ2-5
TGTGCCAGCAGCTCAACAGAGACCCAGTACTTC
CASSSTETQYF
>.|TRBV7-2|.|TRBJ1-6
TGTGCCAGCAGCTTACGGGGGGTACACTCCTATAATTCACCCCTCCACTTT
CASSLRGVHSYNSPLHF
>.|TRBV6-1|.|TRBJ2-2
TGTGCCAGCAGTGAAGCGCTTCTCGGGGGCGGGGAGCTGTTTTTT
CASSEALLGGGELFF
>TRBD1|TRBV12-3/TRBV12-4|.|TRBJ1-2
TGTGCCAGCTGGGGGACAGGGAGAAGTAACTATGGCTACACCTTC
CASWGTGRSNYGYTF
>TRBD1|TRBV28|few|TRBJ1-2
TGTGCCAGCAGTCATCCCCGGGACAGGGGGCTCTATGGCTACACCTTC
CASSHPRDRGLYGYTF
>TRBD1|TRBV7-9|.|TRBJ2-7
TGTGCCAGCAGCTTAGAGGGCAGGGGGCGTCAAAACGAGCAGTACTTC
CASSLEGRGRQNEQYF
>.|TRBV28|few|TRBJ1-1
TGTGCCAGCAGTCCCATCACCCCTGAAGCTTTCTTT
CASSPITPEAFF
>.|TRBV12-3/TRBV12-4|.|TRBJ2-6
TGTGCCAGCAGCCACAGGGCTGGGGCCAACGTCCTGACTTTC
CASSHRAGANVLTF
>.|TRBV27|.|TRBJ1-6
TGTGCCGCAGGGTACGCACCCCTCCACTTT
CAAGYAPLHF
>.|TRBV27|.|TRBJ2-7
TGTGCCAGCAGTCCCAGGTCACAAGGCCTCGAGCAGTACTTC
CASSPRSQGLEQYF
>.|TRBV7-9|.|TRBJ2-1
TGTGCCAGCAGCTTAGATCAGGGGACCTACAATGAGCAGTTCTTC
CASSLDQGTYNEQFF
>.|TRBV19|few|TRBJ1-5
TGTGCCAGTAGTGCGGGGCAGAAGAATCAGCCCCAGCATTTT
CASSAGQKNQPQHF